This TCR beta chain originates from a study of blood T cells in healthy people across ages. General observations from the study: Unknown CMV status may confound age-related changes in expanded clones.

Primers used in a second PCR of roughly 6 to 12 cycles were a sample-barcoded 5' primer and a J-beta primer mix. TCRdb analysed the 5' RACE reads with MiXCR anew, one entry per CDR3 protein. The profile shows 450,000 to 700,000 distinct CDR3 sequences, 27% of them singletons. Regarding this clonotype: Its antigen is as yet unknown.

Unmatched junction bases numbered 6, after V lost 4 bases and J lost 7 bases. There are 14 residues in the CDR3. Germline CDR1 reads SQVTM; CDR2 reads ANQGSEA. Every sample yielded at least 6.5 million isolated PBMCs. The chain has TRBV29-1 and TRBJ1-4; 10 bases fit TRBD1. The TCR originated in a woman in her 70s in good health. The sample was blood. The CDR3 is CSVGGGQGIEKLFF. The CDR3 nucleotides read TGCAGCGTTGGAGGGGGACAGGGGATTGAAAAACTGTTTTTT.